The 23 T cell receptor beta chains below come from one sample, sequenced in a study of blood T cell repertoires in COVID-19. The protocol was immunoSEQ multiplex PCR, while the TCRdb copy is restricted to in-frame clones and leaves out a portion. This table has under 350,000 clones, approximately 91% appearing once. Sequencing was done on a sample of PBMCs or T cells enriched from blood (not recorded which). These receptors came from a woman between 40 and 50 years old who had recovered from COVID-19.

The genes are TRBV3-1 (or the pseudogene TRBV3-2) and TRBJ1-4, with D possibly matching TRBD1 (5 bases). The CDR3 loop spans 13 amino acids. V was pared by 2 bases and J by 8 bases, with 9 bases between. From germline, CDR1 is LGHDT and CDR2 YNNKEL (reference sequence). CDR3: CASSQQGGEKLFF. Here the CDR3 DNA reads TGTGCCAGCAGCCAACAGGGAGGGGAAAAACTGTTTTTT.

This sequence joins TRBV19 and TRBJ2-7; D uncertain. Germline loops: CDR1 LNHDA, CDR2 SQIVND (reference sequence). The CDR3 runs to 11 residues. Trimming took off 5 bases at V and 4 bases at J, with 6 bases between the two ends. This chain's CDR3 is CASSANYEQYF. The CDR3 DNA is TGTGCCAGTAGTGCGAATTACGAGCAGTACTTC.

V gene TRBV29-1 combines with J gene TRBJ2-1; 10 nucleotides align to TRBD2. From germline, CDR1 is SQVTM and CDR2 ANQGSEA. V lost 4 bases to trimming and J lost 12 bases; unmatched junction nucleotides: 21. CDR3 length: 17 residues. The DNA of the CDR3 is TGCAGCGTTGCAGGCTCCCGGGAACTAGCGGGGCCGGGATGGCAGTTCTTC. This gives the protein CSVAGSRELAGPGWQFF.

This chain links TRBV7-9 with TRBJ1-2; D uncertain. The germline V gene has CDR1 SEHNR and CDR2 FQNEAQ (reference sequence). This CDR3 contains 16 residues. The V end lost 3 bases, the J end lost 4 bases, and 18 bases lay between the germline ends. The CDR3 DNA follows: TGTGCCAGCAGCTTGGCAGAGGCAACAAAATCCTATGGCTACACCTTC. As protein: CASSLAEATKSYGYTF.

This clone was recorded once. The chain couples TRBV7-2 to TRBJ2-5; 9 bases map to TRBD1. Looked up from germline, CDR1 is SGHTA and CDR2 is FQGNSA. The V gene end was trimmed by 5 bases and the J gene end by 4 bases; junction bases not matched to a gene: 5. The CDR3 is 14 amino acids. The DNA for the CDR3 is TGTGCCAGCAGCGCCACAGGGGGCGGAGAGACCCAGTACTTC. Amino acids: CASSATGGGETQYF.

This chain uses TRBV28 with TRBJ2-3; D gene uncertain. Trimming cost V 5 bases and J 0 bases, with 12 bases left between them. CDR3 length equals 15 residues. The germline CDR1 and CDR2 sequences are MDHEN and SYDVKM. Here the CDR3 DNA reads TGTGCCAGCAGTCTCCCGTTGACTAGCACAGATACGCAGTATTTT. It is translated as CASSLPLTSTDTQYF.

The V gene is TRBV9, the J gene TRBJ2-1; the match to TRBD2 covers 8 bases. This CDR3 region has 18 residues. V lost 0 bases and J lost 5; bases outside the gene matches: 13. Germline CDR1 is SGDLS and CDR2 is YYNGEE. CDR3 loop: CASSVGGASGRSNNEQFF. The CDR3 DNA follows: TGTGCCAGCAGCGTAGGAGGGGCTAGCGGGCGGTCAAACAATGAGCAGTTCTTC. Variable domain in full (rest from reference TRBV9 and TRBJ2-1): DSGVTQTPKHLITATGQRVTLRCSPRSGDLSVYWYQQSLDQGLQFLIQYYNGEERAKGNILERFSAQQFPDLHSELNLSSLELGDSALYFCASSVGGASGRSNNEQFFGPGTRLTVL.

V is TRBV4-3 and J is TRBJ1-2; TRBD1 agrees at 9 bases. The CDR3 runs to 13 residues. Trimming cost V 4 bases and J 7 bases; bases outside gene matches: 4. Germline V gene lookup returns CDR1 LGHNA and CDR2 YSLEER. In nucleotides, the CDR3 is TGCGCCAGCAGCCCCGGGACAGGGCCTGGCTACACCTTC. This sequence encodes CASSPGTGPGYTF.

CDR3 DNA: TGCGCCAGCAGCCGCTATCTAGCGGGAGAAGATATATCCTACGAGCAGTACTTC. Its translation is CASSRYLAGEDISYEQYF. The V gene is TRBV4-1, the J gene TRBJ2-7; TRBD2 matches 10 bases. The V gene end was trimmed by 4 bases and the J gene end by 1 base; junction bases not matched to a gene: 13. Germline loops: CDR1 MGHRA, CDR2 YSYEKL. CDR3 length: 18 residues.

J is TRBJ2-1 and V is TRBV2; D possibly corresponds to TRBD2 (6 bases). Germline V lookup: CDR1 SNHLY, CDR2 FYNNEI. This CDR3 spans 14 amino acids. V lost 7 bases, J lost 2 bases, and 12 bases lay in between. The CDR3 loop reads CASITSSAYNEQFF. The CDR3 DNA reads TGTGCCAGCATTACTAGCTCAGCCTACAATGAGCAGTTCTTC.

The chain combines TRBV7-2 with TRBJ1-2; D is possibly TRBD1 (5 bases). The CDR3 loop spans 15 amino acids. The ends were cut back, 0 bases at V and 2 bases at J, with 10 bases in the middle. Germline V lookup: CDR1 SGHTA, CDR2 FQGNSA. CDR3 protein: CASSLAGAGNYGYTF. Here the CDR3 DNA reads TGTGCCAGCAGCTTAGCGGGTGCAGGGAACTATGGCTACACCTTC.

This rearrangement joins TRBV6-5 to TRBJ2-7; 8 bases are shared with TRBD1. Trimming took 10 bases from V and 2 from J; bases not matched to a gene: 7. The length of the CDR3 is 13 residues. CDR1 and CDR2 from the germline V gene are MNHEY and SVGAGI. This chain's CDR3 is CATWTGSTYEQYF. In DNA form, the CDR3 reads TGTGCCACCTGGACAGGGAGTACCTACGAGCAGTACTTC.

The CDR3 loop is CASSPVAGVTDTQYF. In nucleotides, the CDR3 is TGTGCCAGCTCACCAGTGGCGGGAGTCACAGATACGCAGTATTTT. The chain uses TRBV18 and TRBJ2-3, with 7 bases matching TRBD2. The CDR3 covers 15 residues. Germline lookup yields CDR1 KGHSH and CDR2 LQKENI. Trimming removed 2 bases from V and 2 bases from J; junction bases left unmatched: 4.

The chain employs TRBV3-1 (or the pseudogene TRBV3-2) and TRBJ1-2; a possible D gene is TRBD1 (6 bases). This CDR3 comprises 17 residues. The germline CDR1 and CDR2 sequences are LGHDT and YNNKEL (reference sequence). Trimming pared 1 base from V and 0 bases from J, leaving 15 bases between. Here the CDR3 reads CASSQGSGVDPNYGYTF. The CDR3 bases are TGTGCCAGCAGCCAAGGATCAGGGGTGGATCCTAACTATGGCTACACCTTC.

This clone showed up just a few times. This chain joins TRBV6-1 and TRBJ1-2; D is ambiguous. CDR1 and CDR2 from the germline V gene are MNHNS and SASEGT. This CDR3 has 14 residues. V shed 1 base and J shed 2 bases, with 8 bases lying between them. This CDR3 reads CASSEGPGNYGYTF. In nucleotides, the CDR3 is TGTGCCAGCAGTGAAGGCCCGGGAAACTATGGCTACACCTTC.

The gene calls are TRBV2 and TRBJ2-2, with TRBD1 matching over 8 bases. Germline V lookup: CDR1 SNHLY, CDR2 FYNNEI. This CDR3 spans 16 amino acids. The trim removed 6 bases at V and 2 bases at J, leaving 8 bases unmatched. The CDR3 is CASSFGTGDNTGELFF. DNA of the CDR3: TGTGCCAGCAGCTTCGGGACAGGTGACAACACCGGGGAGCTGTTTTTT.

This chain uses TRBV2 with TRBJ1-6, with 9 bases that match TRBD1. The CDR3 runs 16 residues. Trimming at V came to 4 bases and at J to 7 bases, leaving 8 bases not matched to a gene. The germline CDR1 and CDR2 sequences are SNHLY and FYNNEI. CDR3 coding DNA: TGTGCCAGCAGTGCCTATACAGGGGGCGTAAATTCACCCCTCCACTTT. It specifies CASSAYTGGVNSPLHF.

The chain combines TRBV18 with TRBJ2-1; 8 bases match TRBD2. Germline CDR1 and CDR2: KGHSH and LQKENI. This CDR3 contains 17 residues. The J segment lost 6 bases and the V segment lost 0 bases, leaving 10 bases of the junction unmatched. CDR3 DNA sequence: TGTGCCAGCTCACCACCCGGAGGGCTAGCGGGTGTCAATGAGCAGTTCTTC. Amino acid sequence: CASSPPGGLAGVNEQFF.

This clone was seen only once. This chain connects TRBV24-1 to TRBJ2-3; 8 bases agree with TRBD2. Per germline, CDR1 KGHDR and CDR2 SFDVKD. This CDR3 contains 19 residues. Trimming at V came to 1 base and at J to 2 bases, leaving 13 bases not matched to a gene. CDR3 DNA sequence: TGTGCCACCAGTGATTTTTTTAGGGCTAGCGGGTTCCCCACAGATACGCAGTATTTT. Its translation: CATSDFFRASGFPTDTQYF.

This clone was detected only a few times. This specimen includes other DNA sequences encoding the same CDR3. This rearrangement joins TRBV9 to TRBJ1-2; the match to TRBD1 covers 8 bases. CDR1 is SGDLS, CDR2 YYNGEE, per germline. The CDR3 is made up of 13 amino acids. The ends lost 2 bases at V and 5 bases at J; junction bases unmatched: 2. CDR3 DNA: TGTGCCAGCAGCGTTGGACAGGGATATGGCTACACCTTC. Translating gives CASSVGQGYGYTF. Based on the CDR3 plus reference TRBV9 and TRBJ1-2, the full variable domain is DSGVTQTPKHLITATGQRVTLRCSPRSGDLSVYWYQQSLDQGLQFLIQYYNGEERAKGNILERFSAQQFPDLHSELNLSSLELGDSALYFCASSVGQGYGYTFGSGTRLTVV.

The V gene is TRBV5-1, the J gene TRBJ1-1; no clear D gene. The germline CDR1 and CDR2 sequences are SGHRS and YFSETQ. The CDR3 spans 16 residues. Between the trimmed V and J ends, which lost 0 bases and 1 base, there was a span of 13 bases. CDR3 in DNA: TGCGCCAGCAGCTTGGGATGGAGGATCGGGAACACTGAAGCTTTCTTT. This codes for CASSLGWRIGNTEAFF.

The V call is TRBV6-5, the J call TRBJ1-2; D may be TRBD1 (5 bases). CDR1 and CDR2 from the germline V gene are MNHEY and SVGAGI. The CDR3 is made up of 12 amino acids. V was trimmed by 5 bases and J by 4 bases, leaving 8 bases between them. The CDR3 DNA reads as TGTGCCAGCAGTAATCAGGGCTATGGCTACACCTTC. Its protein product is CASSNQGYGYTF.

CDR3 sequence reads: CASSHPPGRGTGELFF. The CDR3, as DNA: TGTGCCAGTAGTCATCCGCCGGGGCGGGGCACCGGGGAGCTGTTTTTT. V is TRBV19 and J is TRBJ2-2, with D maybe TRBD2 (6 bases). Looked up from germline, CDR1 is LNHDA and CDR2 is SQIVND (reference sequence). The germline V and J ends were trimmed by 5 bases and 4 bases, with 17 bases remaining between them. This CDR3 is built from 16 residues.